This TCR beta chain derives from a study of beta chain features in type 1 diabetes. There are 15 residues in the CDR3. Germline CDR1 reads SGHRS; CDR2 reads YFSETQ. V dropped 4 bases and J dropped 8 bases, with 19 bases sitting between them. The authors reverse transcribed all of the isolated RNA, so sequencing captured expressed TCRB transcripts. Generated by immunoSEQ multiplex PCR, the TCRdb table keeps only in-frame clones and is missing some. Of approximately 170,000 clones in the sample, 7% to 10% were seen once. The sample was central memory CD4+ T cells from blood. This chain connects TRBV5-1 to TRBJ2-4, with a tentative D call TRBD2 (5 bases). This clonotype was sampled from a woman aged 18-30 years in good health. CDR3 DNA sequence: TGCGCCAGCAGCCTTGGCGACCGGGATGGGGACATTCAGTACTTC. Its protein is CASSLGDRDGDIQYF.